The 13 T cell receptor beta chains in this list originate from one sample, sequenced in a study of OX40 agonist ivuxolimab in advanced cancers. Repertoires were generated with immunoSEQ multiplex PCR, while TCRdb's copy carries only in-frame clones and drops some. This table has some 74,000 clones, around 82% appearing once. The sample here was CD4+ or CD8+ T cells sorted from blood, taken in a trial of the OX40 agonist ivuxolimab. The receptors derive from an adult with an advanced solid tumor such as melanoma, head and neck, liver or kidney cancer.

The chain is built from TRBV5-6 and TRBJ2-1, with TRBD2 identical over 7 bases. This CDR3 is built from 14 residues. The J segment lost 0 bases and the V segment lost 7 bases, leaving 4 bases of the junction unmatched. The germline V gene has CDR1 SGHDT and CDR2 YYEEEE. For the CDR3, the DNA is TGTGCCAGCGTCCTAGCGGACTCCTACAATGAGCAGTTCTTC. As protein: CASVLADSYNEQFF.

This clone was recorded only once. This sequence joins TRBV11-2 and TRBJ2-7, with D perhaps TRBD1 (5 bases). The CDR3 is made up of 13 amino acids. The V gene lost 5 bases and the J gene lost 1 base, with 9 bases spanning the gap. The germline V gene encodes CDR1 SGHAT and CDR2 FQNNGV. The CDR3 region is CASSTRQSYEQYF. CDR3 bases: TGTGCCAGCAGCACGCGACAGTCCTACGAGCAGTACTTC. The full variable domain, its missing parts supplied by reference TRBV11-2 and TRBJ2-7, is EAGVAQSPRYKIIEKRQSVAFWCNPISGHATLYWYQQILGQGPKLLIQFQNNGVVDDSQLPKDRFSAERLKGVDSTLKIQPAKLEDSAVYLCASSTRQSYEQYFGPGTRLTVT.

The chain recombines TRBV2 with TRBJ2-7; D remains unclear. The CDR3 contains 14 residues. The V gene lost 3 bases and the J gene lost 4 bases, with 13 bases spanning the gap. Germline V gene sequence: CDR1 SNHLY, CDR2 FYNNEI. The CDR3 spells CASSDYVRTYEQYF. CDR3 sequence (DNA): TGTGCCAGCAGTGATTACGTCAGAACATACGAGCAGTACTTC.

The chain carries TRBV5-1 and TRBJ2-3; 10 bases fit TRBD2. J lost 6 bases, V lost 0 bases, and 4 bases had no gene match. The germline V gene encodes CDR1 SGHRS and CDR2 YFSETQ. The CDR3 loop spans 15 amino acids. CDR3 amino acids: CASSLGTSGGDTQYF. The DNA for the CDR3 is TGCGCCAGCAGCTTGGGGACTAGCGGAGGGGATACGCAGTATTTT.

CDR3 region: CASSLDANEQFF. The CDR3 DNA reads TGCGCCAGCAGCTTGGATGCCAATGAGCAGTTCTTC. The chain recombines TRBV5-1 with TRBJ2-1; D not certain. Germline loops: CDR1 SGHRS, CDR2 YFSETQ. Trimming stripped 0 bases from V and 6 bases from J, with 4 bases between. The CDR3 is made up of 12 amino acids.

The V and J genes are TRBV9 and TRBJ1-3, with TRBD1 matching 7 bases. V was pared by 3 bases and J by 2 bases, with 5 bases of the junction left unmatched. Germline CDR1 reads SGDLS; CDR2 reads YYNGEE. This CDR3 contains 15 residues. As DNA, the CDR3 is TGTGCCAGCAGCGCTCAACAGGGGCCTGGAAACACCATATATTTT. Encoded protein: CASSAQQGPGNTIYF.

The gene calls are TRBV5-1 and TRBJ1-6; D possibly corresponds to TRBD1 (5 bases). This CDR3 has 15 amino acids. V lost 4 bases to trimming and J lost 10 bases, with 18 bases between them. Germline CDR1 reads SGHRS; CDR2 reads YFSETQ. CDR3 residues: CASSLQAGTGSPLHF. DNA of the CDR3: TGCGCCAGCAGCCTACAAGCGGGGACGGGGTCACCCCTCCACTTT.

This chain uses TRBV4-2 with TRBJ2-2; TRBD1 agrees at 8 bases. The junction had 5 bases not matched to a gene; V was cut back by 0 bases and J by 5 bases. The length of the CDR3 is 16 residues. The germline V gene has CDR1 LGHNA and CDR2 YNFKEQ. As DNA, the CDR3 is TGTGCCAGCAGCCAAGAAAGGACAGGGATTACCGGGGAGCTGTTTTTT. Protein sequence: CASSQERTGITGELFF.

The CDR3 DNA reads as TGCAGTGTTCTCCTACGGGAGACCCAGTACTTC. Its protein product is CSVLLRETQYF. The J gene is TRBJ2-5, the V gene TRBV20-1; D call uncertain. The V end lost 7 bases, the J end lost 5 bases, and 11 bases lay between the germline ends. The CDR3 totals 11 residues. The germline V gene has CDR1 DFQATT and CDR2 SNEGSKA (reference sequence).

The rearrangement joins TRBV14 to TRBJ2-1; D remains ambiguous. This CDR3 has 14 residues. Germline CDR1 is SGHDN and CDR2 is FVKESK. Trimming shortened V by 4 bases and J by 7 bases, and 14 bases separated the two germline ends. CDR3 DNA: TGTGCCAGCAGCCTAGGCTGGGGTTGGAATGAGCAGTTCTTC. It translates to CASSLGWGWNEQFF.

The genes are TRBV5-1 and TRBJ2-3; D ambiguous. V was pared by 0 bases and J by 6 bases, with 5 bases between. The CDR3 has 12 amino acids. Germline assignment: CDR1 SGHRS and CDR2 YFSETQ. For the CDR3, the DNA is TGCGCCAGCAGCTTGGGGGTGGATACGCAGTATTTT. Amino acid sequence: CASSLGVDTQYF.

The rearrangement joins TRBV20-1 to TRBJ2-1; maybe TRBD1 (5 bases). Germline loops: CDR1 DFQATT, CDR2 SNEGSKA (reference sequence). The CDR3 sequence is 10 residues long. The V gene lost 6 bases and the J gene lost 7 bases, with 7 bases spanning the gap. The CDR3 DNA follows: TGCAGTGCAGGGGTTAATGAGCAGTTCTTC. It is translated as CSAGVNEQFF.

The chain has TRBV6-5 and TRBJ1-5; a possible D gene is TRBD1 (6 bases). The CDR3 length is 13 residues. CDR1 and CDR2 from the germline V gene are MNHEY and SVGAGI. V was trimmed by 6 bases and J by 7 bases, leaving 13 bases between them. This CDR3 is CASSSPGEQPQHF. The CDR3 nucleotides are TGTGCCAGCAGCTCCCCAGGGGAACAGCCCCAGCATTTT.